This TCR beta chain is from a study of ipilimumab plus nivolumab after autologous stem cell transplantation. The germline gives CDR1 LNHDA, CDR2 SQIVND (reference sequence). Germline trimming cut 8 bases from V and 4 bases from J; bases unmatched to any gene: 4. This CDR3 has 12 amino acids. Some clones are missing from TCRdb's copy, which holds only in-frame ones; the method was immunoSEQ multiplex PCR. The sample records fewer than 95,000 clones, under 85% being singletons. Checkpoint therapy with ipilimumab 1 mg/kg began 14 to 28 days after transplant. The chain employs TRBV19 and TRBJ1-2; 7 nucleotides agree with TRBD1. Here the sequenced sample was PBMCs, taken in a trial of ipilimumab plus nivolumab as post-transplant consolidation. This receptor was identified in a male donor with diffuse large B-cell lymphoma. The chain's CDR3 is CASWDSPYGYTF. The CDR3 nucleotides are TGTGCCAGTTGGGACAGCCCCTATGGCTACACCTTC.